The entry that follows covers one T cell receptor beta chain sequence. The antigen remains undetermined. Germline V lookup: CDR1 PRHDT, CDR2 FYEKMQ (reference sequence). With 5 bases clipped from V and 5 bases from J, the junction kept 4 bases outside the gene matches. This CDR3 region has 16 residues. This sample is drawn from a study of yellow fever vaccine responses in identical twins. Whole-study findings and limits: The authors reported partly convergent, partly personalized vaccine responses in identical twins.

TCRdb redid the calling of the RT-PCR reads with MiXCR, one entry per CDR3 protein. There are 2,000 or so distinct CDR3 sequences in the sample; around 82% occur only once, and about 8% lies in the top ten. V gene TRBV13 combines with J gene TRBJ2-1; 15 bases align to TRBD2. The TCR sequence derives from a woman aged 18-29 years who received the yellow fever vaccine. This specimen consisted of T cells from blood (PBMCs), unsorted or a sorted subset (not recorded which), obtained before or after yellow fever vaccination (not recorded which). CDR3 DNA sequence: TGTGCCAGCAGCGGACTAGCGGGAGGGTTAGACAATGAGCAGTTCTTC. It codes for CASSGLAGGLDNEQFF.